Sequencing of this TCR beta chain was carried out in a study of graft-versus-host responses after intestinal transplantation. The wider study: Recipients had multivisceral, liver-intestinal, or isolated intestinal transplants. Each recipient received anti-thymocyte globulin induction, then tacrolimus and steroids for 2 to 3 years.

TCRdb's table, derived via immunoSEQ multiplex PCR, lists solely in-frame clones and lacks some. The repertoire holds some 40,000 clones, with about 90% as singletons. The sample holds a few counts of this clone. Its antigen is not known. Study-wide results and limits: Early post-transplant falls in HvG clones accompanied the peak levels of circulating GvH clones. Allografts of patients with graft-donor T cell macrochimerism showed high graft-versus-host to host-versus-graft clone ratios.

The ends lost 2 bases at V and 8 bases at J; junction bases unmatched: 5. There are 14 residues in the CDR3. Germline loops: CDR1 MNHNS, CDR2 SASEGT. The sequence was collected from a human patient who received an intestinal transplant, so some T cells may come from the graft donor. The genes are TRBV6-1 and TRBJ1-4; 7 bases map to TRBD1. Sequenced material: PBMCs, taken 267 days after transplant. The CDR3 DNA sequence: TGTGCCAGCAGTGAACCCAGGGGGGGCGAAAAACTGTTTTTT. Its translation is CASSEPRGGEKLFF.